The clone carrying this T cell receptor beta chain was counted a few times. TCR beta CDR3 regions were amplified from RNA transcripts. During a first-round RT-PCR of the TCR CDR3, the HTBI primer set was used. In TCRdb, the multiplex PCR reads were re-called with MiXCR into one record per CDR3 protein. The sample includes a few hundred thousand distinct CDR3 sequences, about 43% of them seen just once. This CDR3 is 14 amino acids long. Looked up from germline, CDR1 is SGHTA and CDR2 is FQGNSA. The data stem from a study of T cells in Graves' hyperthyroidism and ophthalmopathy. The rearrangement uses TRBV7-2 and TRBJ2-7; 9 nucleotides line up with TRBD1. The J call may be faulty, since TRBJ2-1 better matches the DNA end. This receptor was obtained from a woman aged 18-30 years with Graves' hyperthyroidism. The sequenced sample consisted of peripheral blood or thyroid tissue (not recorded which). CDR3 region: CASSVGTGRDEQFF. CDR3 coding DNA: TGTGCCAGCAGCGTAGGGACAGGGAGGGATGAGCAGTTCTTC.